This TCR beta chain comes out of a study of OX40 agonist ivuxolimab in advanced cancers. Study findings and constraints: Blood T cells, both CD4+ and CD8+, expanded clonally by week 6 at 0.1 to 3.0 mg/kg. In general, CD8+ T cells held more expanded clones than CD4+ did, on average.

Sequencing used immunoSEQ multiplex PCR; TCRdb keeps in-frame clones, though not all of them. This sample has 72,000 or so clones, with around 88% found just once. Trimming left V 5 bases short and J 13 bases short, with 21 bases between. There are 14 residues in the CDR3. Germline V lookup: CDR1 SGHTA, CDR2 FQGNSA. In regard to this clone: Its antigen is undetermined.

This receptor was taken from an adult with an advanced solid tumor such as melanoma, head and neck, liver or kidney cancer. The chain uses TRBV7-2 and TRBJ1-3, with D maybe TRBD1 (5 bases). Sequencing was performed on CD4+ or CD8+ T cells sorted from blood, taken in a trial of the OX40 agonist ivuxolimab. For the CDR3, the DNA is TGTGCCAGCAGCCGGGAGGCAGGGCGGTTAGGAATATATTTT. This translates into CASSREAGRLGIYF.